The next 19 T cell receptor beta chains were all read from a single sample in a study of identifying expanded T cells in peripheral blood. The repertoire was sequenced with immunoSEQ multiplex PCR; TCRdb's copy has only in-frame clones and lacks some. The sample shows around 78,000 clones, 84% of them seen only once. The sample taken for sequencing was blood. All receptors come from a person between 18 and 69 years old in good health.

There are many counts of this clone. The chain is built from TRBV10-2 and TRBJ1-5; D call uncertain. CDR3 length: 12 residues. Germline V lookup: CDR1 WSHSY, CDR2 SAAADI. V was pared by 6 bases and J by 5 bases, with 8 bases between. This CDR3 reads CASRDGDQPQHF. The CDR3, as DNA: TGCGCCAGCAGGGACGGAGATCAGCCCCAGCATTTT.

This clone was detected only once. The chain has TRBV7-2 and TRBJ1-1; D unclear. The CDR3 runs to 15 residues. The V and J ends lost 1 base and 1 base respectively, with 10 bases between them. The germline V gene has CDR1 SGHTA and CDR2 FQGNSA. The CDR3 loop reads CASSLEPATNTEAFF. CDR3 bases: TGTGCCAGCAGCTTAGAGCCGGCTACGAACACTGAAGCTTTCTTT. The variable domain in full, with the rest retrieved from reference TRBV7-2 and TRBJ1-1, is GAGVSQSPSNKVTEKGKDVELRCDPISGHTALYWYRQSLGQGLEFLIYFQGNSAPDKSGLPSDRFSAERTGGSVSTLTIQRTQQEDSAVYLCASSLEPATNTEAFFGQGTRLTVV.

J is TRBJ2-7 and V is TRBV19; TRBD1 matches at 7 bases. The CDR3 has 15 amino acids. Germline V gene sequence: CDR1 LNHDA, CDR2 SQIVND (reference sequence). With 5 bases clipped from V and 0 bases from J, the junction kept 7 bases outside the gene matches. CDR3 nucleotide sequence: TGTGCCAGTAGTTTAGGGGGCGCAATCTCCTACGAGCAGTACTTC. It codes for CASSLGGAISYEQYF.

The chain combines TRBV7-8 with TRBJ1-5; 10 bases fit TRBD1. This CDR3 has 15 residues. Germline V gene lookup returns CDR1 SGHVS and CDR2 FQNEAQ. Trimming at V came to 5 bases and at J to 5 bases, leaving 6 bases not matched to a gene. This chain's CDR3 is CASSRSTGGYQPQHF. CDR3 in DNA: TGTGCCAGCAGCCGATCGACAGGGGGCTATCAGCCCCAGCATTTT.

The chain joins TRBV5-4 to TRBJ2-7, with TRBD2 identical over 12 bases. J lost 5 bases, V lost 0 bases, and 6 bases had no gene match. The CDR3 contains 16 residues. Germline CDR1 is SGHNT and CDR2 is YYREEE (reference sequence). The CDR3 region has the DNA TGTGCCAGCAGCTTGGAGGCTAGCGGGAGGGTCGACGAGCAGTACTTC. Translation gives CASSLEASGRVDEQYF. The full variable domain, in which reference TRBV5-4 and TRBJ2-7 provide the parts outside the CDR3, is ETGVTQSPTHLIKTRGQQVTLRCSSQSGHNTVSWYQQALGQGPQFIFQYYREEENGRGNFPPRFSGLQFPNYSSELNVNALELDDSALYLCASSLEASGRVDEQYFGPGTRLTVT.

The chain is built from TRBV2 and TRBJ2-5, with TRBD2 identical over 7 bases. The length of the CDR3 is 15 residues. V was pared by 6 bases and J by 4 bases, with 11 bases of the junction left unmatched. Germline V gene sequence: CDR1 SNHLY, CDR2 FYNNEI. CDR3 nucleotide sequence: TGTGCCAGCAGGGGCGCTAGCGGAAGGGGAGAGACCCAGTACTTC. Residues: CASRGASGRGETQYF. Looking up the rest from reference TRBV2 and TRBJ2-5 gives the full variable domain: EPEVTQTPSHQVTQMGQEVILRCVPISNHLYFYWYRQILGQKVEFLVSFYNNEISEKSEIFDDQFSVERPDGSNFTLKIRSTKLEDSAMYFCASRGASGRGETQYFGPGTRLLVL.

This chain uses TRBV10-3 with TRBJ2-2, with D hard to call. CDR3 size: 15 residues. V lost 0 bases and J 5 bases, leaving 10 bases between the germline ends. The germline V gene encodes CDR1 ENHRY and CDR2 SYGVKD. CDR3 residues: CAISESERVTGELFF. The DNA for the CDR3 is TGTGCCATCAGTGAGTCGGAAAGGGTTACCGGGGAGCTGTTTTTT.

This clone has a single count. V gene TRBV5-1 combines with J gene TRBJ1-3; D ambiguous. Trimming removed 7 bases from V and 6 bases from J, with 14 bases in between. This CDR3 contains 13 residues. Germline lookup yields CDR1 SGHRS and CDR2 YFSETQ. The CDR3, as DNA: TGCGCCAGCTCCATGGAGGGATCAAACACCATATATTTT. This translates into CASSMEGSNTIYF.

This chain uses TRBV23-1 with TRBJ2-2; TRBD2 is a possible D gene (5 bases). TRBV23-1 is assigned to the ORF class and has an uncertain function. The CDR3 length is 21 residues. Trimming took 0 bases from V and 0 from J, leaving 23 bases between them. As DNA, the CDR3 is TGCGCCAGCAGTCAATCGTTCCCGGGGTTAGTTGGCCTGGCGAACACCGGGGAGCTGTTTTTT. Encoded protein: CASSQSFPGLVGLANTGELFF.

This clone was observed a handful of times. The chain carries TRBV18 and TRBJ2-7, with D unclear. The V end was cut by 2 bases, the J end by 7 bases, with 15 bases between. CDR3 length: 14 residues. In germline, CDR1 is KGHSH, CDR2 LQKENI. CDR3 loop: CASSPSSLDGEQYF. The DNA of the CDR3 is TGTGCCAGCTCACCATCCAGTCTCGACGGGGAGCAGTACTTC.

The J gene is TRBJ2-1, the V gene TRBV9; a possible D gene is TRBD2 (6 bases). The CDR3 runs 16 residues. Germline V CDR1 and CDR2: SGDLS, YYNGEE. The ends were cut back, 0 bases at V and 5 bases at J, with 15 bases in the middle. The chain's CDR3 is CASSVAGVRWDNEQFF. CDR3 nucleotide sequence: TGTGCCAGCAGCGTAGCGGGAGTGAGGTGGGACAATGAGCAGTTCTTC.

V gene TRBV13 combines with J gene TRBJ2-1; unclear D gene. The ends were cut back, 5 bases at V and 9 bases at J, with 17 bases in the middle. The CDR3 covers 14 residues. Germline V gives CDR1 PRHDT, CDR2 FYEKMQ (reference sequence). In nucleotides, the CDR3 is TGTGCCAGCAGCGGAAACCAGCTGAACGTTGAGCAGTTCTTC. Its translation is CASSGNQLNVEQFF.

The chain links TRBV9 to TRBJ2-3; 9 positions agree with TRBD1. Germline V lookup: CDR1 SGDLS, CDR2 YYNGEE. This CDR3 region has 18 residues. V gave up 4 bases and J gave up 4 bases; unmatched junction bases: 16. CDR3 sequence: CASSPQRVGTGSADTQYF. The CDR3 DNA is TGTGCCAGCAGCCCCCAGAGGGTTGGGACAGGGAGCGCAGATACGCAGTATTTT.

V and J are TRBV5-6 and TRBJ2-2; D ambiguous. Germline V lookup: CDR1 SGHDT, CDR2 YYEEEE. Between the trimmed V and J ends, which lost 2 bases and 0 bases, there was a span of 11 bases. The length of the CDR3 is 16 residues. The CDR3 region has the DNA TGTGCCAGCAGCTTACCCACTGCCCCGAACACCGGGGAGCTGTTTTTT. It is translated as CASSLPTAPNTGELFF. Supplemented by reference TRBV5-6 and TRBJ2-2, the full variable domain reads DAGVTQSPTHLIKTRGQQVTLRCSPKSGHDTVSWYQQALGQGPQFIFQYYEEEERQRGNFPDRFSGHQFPNYSSELNVNALLLGDSALYLCASSLPTAPNTGELFFGEGSRLTVL.

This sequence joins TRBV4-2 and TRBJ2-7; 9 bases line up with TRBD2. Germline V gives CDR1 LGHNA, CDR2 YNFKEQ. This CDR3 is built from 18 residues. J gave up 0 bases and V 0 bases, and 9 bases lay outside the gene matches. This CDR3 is CASSQDVVAGDLSYEQYF. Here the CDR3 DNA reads TGTGCCAGCAGCCAAGATGTGGTAGCGGGAGACCTCTCCTACGAGCAGTACTTC.

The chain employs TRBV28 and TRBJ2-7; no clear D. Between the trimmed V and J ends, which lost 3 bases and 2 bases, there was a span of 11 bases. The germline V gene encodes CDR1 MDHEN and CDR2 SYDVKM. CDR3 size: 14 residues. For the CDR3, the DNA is TGTGCCAGCAGTTTCCACAGATTACCCTACGAGCAGTACTTC. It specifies CASSFHRLPYEQYF.

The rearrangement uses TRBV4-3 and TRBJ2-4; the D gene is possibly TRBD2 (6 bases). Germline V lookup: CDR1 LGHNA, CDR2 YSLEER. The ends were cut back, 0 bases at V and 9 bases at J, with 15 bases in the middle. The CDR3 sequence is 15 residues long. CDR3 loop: CASSQEGTGGGIQYF. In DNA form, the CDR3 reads TGCGCCAGCAGCCAAGAAGGAACTGGGGGAGGCATTCAGTACTTC.

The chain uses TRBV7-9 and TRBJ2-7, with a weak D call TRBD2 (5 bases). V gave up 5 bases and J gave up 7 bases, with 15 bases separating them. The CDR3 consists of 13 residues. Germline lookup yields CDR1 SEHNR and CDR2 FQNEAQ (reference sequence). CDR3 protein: CASSPVPSGEQYF. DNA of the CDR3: TGTGCCAGCAGCCCTGTCCCTTCGGGGGAGCAGTACTTC.

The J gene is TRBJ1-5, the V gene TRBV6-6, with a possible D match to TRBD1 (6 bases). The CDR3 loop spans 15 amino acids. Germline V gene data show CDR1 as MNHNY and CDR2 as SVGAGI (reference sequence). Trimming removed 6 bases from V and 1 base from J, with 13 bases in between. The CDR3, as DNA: TGTGCCAGCAGGGTAACAGGGTGGAGCAATCAGCCCCAGCATTTT. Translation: CASRVTGWSNQPQHF.